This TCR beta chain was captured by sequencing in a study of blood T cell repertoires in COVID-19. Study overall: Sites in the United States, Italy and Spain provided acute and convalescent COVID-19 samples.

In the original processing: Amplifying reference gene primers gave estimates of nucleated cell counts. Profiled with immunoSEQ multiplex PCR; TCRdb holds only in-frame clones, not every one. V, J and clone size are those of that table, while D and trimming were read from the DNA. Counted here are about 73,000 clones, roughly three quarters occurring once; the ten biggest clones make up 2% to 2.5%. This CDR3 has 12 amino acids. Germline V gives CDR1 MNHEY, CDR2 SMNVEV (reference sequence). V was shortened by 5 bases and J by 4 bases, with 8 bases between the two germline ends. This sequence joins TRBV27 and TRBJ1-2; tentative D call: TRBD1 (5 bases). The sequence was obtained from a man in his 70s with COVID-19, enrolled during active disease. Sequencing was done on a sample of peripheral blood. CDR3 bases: TGTGCCAGCAGTCAGGGAGGCTATGGCTACACCTTC. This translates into CASSQGGYGYTF.